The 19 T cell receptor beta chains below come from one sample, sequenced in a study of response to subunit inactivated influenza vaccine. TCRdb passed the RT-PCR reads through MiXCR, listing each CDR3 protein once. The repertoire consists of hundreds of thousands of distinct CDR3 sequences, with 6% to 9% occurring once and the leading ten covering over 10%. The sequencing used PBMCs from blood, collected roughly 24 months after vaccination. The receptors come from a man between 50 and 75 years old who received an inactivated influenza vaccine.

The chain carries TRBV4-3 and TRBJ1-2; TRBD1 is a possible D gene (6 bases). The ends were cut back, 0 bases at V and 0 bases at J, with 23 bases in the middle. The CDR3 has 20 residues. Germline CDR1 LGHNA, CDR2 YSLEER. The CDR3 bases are TGCGCCAGCAGCCAAGACTACGGTGGGACACTTATACACCCTAACTATGGCTACACCTTC. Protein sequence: CASSQDYGGTLIHPNYGYTF.

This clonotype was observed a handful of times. The CDR3: CASSGGIGFVGGYEQYF. Written as DNA, the CDR3 is TGTGCCAGCAGTGGTGGTATCGGATTTGTCGGTGGCTACGAGCAGTACTTC. V and J are TRBV25-1 and TRBJ2-7; D uncertain. Germline V gene lookup returns CDR1 MGHDK and CDR2 SYGVNS. The CDR3 contains 17 residues. V gave up 4 bases and J gave up 3 bases, with 22 bases separating them.

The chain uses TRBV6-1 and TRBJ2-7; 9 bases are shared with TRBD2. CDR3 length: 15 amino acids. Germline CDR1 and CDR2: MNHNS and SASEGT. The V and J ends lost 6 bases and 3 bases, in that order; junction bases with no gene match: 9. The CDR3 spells CASRTGTSSHYEQYF. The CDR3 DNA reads TGTGCCAGCAGAACCGGGACTAGCAGCCACTACGAGCAGTACTTC.

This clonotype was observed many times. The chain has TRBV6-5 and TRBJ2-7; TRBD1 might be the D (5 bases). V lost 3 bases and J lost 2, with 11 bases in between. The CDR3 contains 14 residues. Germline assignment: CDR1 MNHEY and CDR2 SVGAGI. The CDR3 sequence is CASSYLQEAYEQYF. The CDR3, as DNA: TGTGCCAGCAGTTATCTACAGGAAGCCTACGAGCAGTACTTC.

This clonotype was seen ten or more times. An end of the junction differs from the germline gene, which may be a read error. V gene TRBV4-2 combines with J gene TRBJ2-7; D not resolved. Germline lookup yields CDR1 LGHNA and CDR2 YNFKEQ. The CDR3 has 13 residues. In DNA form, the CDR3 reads TGCGCCAGCAGCCAGGATAGCTCCTACGAGCAGTACTTC. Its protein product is CASSQDSSYEQYF.

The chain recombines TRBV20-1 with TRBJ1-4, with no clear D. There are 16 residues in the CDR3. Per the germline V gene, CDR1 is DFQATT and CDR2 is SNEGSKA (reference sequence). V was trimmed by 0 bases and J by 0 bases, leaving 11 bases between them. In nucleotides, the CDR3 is TGCAGTGCTAGAGAGAAGAGGGTTGCAACTAATGAAAAACTGTTTTTT. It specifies CSAREKRVATNEKLFF.

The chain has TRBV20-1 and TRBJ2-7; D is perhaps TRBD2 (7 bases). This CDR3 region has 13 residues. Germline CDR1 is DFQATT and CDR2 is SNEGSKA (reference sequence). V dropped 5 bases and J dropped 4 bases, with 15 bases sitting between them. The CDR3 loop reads CSASPGGEYEQYF. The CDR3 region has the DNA TGCAGTGCTTCGCCGGGGGGCGAGTACGAGCAGTACTTC.

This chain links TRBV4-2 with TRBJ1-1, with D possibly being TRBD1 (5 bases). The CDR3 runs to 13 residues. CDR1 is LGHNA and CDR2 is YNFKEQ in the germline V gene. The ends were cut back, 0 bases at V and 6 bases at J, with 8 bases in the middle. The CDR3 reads CASSQDSRAEAFF. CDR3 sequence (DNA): TGTGCCAGCAGCCAAGATTCCAGGGCTGAAGCTTTCTTT.

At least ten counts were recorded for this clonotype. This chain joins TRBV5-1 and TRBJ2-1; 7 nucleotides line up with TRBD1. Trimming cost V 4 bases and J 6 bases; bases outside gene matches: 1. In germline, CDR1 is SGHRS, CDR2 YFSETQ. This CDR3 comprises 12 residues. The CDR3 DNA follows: TGCGCCAGCAGCGACAGGGTCAATGAGCAGTTCTTC. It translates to CASSDRVNEQFF.

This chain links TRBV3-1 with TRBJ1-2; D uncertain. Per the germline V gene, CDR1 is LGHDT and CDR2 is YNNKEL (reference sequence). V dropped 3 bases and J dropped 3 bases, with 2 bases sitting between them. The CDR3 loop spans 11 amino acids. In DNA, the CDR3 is TGTGCCAGCAGCCACCACTATGGCTACACCTTC. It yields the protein CASSHHYGYTF.

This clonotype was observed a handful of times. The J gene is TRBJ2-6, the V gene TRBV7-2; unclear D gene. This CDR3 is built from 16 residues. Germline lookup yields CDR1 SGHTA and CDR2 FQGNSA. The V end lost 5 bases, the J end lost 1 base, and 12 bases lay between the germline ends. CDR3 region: CASSPQVRSGANVLTF. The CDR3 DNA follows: TGTGCCAGCAGCCCCCAAGTTAGATCTGGGGCCAACGTCCTGACTTTC. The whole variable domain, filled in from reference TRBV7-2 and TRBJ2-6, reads GAGVSQSPSNKVTEKGKDVELRCDPISGHTALYWYRQSLGQGLEFLIYFQGNSAPDKSGLPSDRFSAERTGGSVSTLTIQRTQQEDSAVYLCASSPQVRSGANVLTFGAGSRLTVL.

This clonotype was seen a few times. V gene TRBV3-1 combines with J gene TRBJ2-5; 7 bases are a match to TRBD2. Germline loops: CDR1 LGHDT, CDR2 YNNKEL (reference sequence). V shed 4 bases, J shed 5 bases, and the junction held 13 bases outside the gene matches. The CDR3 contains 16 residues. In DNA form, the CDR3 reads TGTGCCAGCAGCCGATGGGGGGAGCGGGGATCCGAGACCCAGTACTTC. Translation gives CASSRWGERGSETQYF.

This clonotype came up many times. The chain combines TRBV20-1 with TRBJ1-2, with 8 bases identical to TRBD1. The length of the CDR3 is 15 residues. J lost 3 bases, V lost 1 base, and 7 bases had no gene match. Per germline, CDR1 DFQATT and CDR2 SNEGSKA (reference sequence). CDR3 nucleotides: TGCAGTGCTAGAGTTGGTGACAGGGGTTACTATGGCTACACCTTC. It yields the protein CSARVGDRGYYGYTF.

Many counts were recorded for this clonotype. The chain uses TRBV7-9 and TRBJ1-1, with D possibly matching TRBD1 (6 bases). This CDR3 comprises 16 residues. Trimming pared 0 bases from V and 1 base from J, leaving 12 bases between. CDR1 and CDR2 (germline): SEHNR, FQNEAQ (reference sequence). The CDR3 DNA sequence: TGTGCCAGCAGCTTAGCGTTACGGGGGCAGAACACTGAAGCTTTCTTT. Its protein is CASSLALRGQNTEAFF.

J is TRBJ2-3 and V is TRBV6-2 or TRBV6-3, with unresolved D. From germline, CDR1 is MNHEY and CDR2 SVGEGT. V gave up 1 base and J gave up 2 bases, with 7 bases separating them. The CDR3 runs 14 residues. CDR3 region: CASSYLGSTDTQYF. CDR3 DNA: TGTGCCAGCAGTTACTTGGGTTCCACAGATACGCAGTATTTT.

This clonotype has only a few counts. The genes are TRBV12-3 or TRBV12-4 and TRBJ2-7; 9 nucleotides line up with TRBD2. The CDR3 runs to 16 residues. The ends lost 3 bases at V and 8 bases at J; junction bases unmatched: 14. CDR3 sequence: CASSFGISGRALKQYF. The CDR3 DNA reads TGTGCCAGCAGTTTTGGGATTAGCGGGAGAGCGTTAAAGCAGTACTTC.

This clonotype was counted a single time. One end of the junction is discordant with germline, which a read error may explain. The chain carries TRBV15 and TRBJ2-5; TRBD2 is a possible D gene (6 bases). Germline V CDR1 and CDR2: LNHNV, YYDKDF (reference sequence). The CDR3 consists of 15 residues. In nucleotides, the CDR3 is TGTGTCACCAGCAGAGGTGGCGGGGTGGTGGAGACCCAGTACTTC. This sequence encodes CVTSRGGGVVETQYF.

The CDR3 nucleotides read TGTGCCATCAGTGAAGGTGGAGACAATCAGCCCCAGCATTTT. This codes for CAISEGGDNQPQHF. The rearrangement links TRBV10-3 to TRBJ1-5; D ambiguous. Germline lookup yields CDR1 ENHRY and CDR2 SYGVKD. V lost 3 bases, J lost 3 bases, and 9 bases lay in between. This CDR3 has 14 amino acids.

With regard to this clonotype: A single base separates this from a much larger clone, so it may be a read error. CDR3 coding DNA: TGTGCCAGCAGCCAACTAGCGGGAGCCACAGATACGCAGTATTTT. Translating it yields CASSQLAGATDTQYF. The chain links TRBV7-6 to TRBJ2-3; 11 bases fit TRBD2. The V gene's germline CDR1 is SGHVS and CDR2 FNYEAQ. This CDR3 spans 15 amino acids. V was clipped by 5 bases and J by 2 bases; unmatched bases: 3.